The rows below give T cell receptor beta chains drawn from one sample of a study of OX40 agonist ivuxolimab in advanced cancers. The assay was immunoSEQ multiplex PCR, and TCRdb's table has in-frame clones only and misses some. The table lists 62,000 or so clones, about 82% of them singletons. The sample in question was CD4+ or CD8+ T cells sorted from blood, obtained in a trial of the OX40 agonist ivuxolimab. The source of these receptors is an adult with an advanced solid tumor such as melanoma, head and neck, liver or kidney cancer. Both conserved end residues are part of each CDR3. The D gene is left open where the match is weak. Expanded clones get a size class; other rows say once, few or many, or leave the size out.

V: TRBV11-2; size: NA; D: NA; J: TRBJ1-1; CDR3: CASSSGNIEAFF; DNA: TGTGCCAGCAGTTCGGGGAACATTGAAGCTTTCTTT
V: TRBV14; size: NA; D: NA; J: TRBJ2-7; CDR3: CASSLGQSYEQYF; DNA: TGTGCCAGCAGTCTAGGACAGTCCTACGAGCAGTACTTC
V: TRBV6-6; size: NA; D: NA; J: TRBJ2-1; CDR3: CASSYSRVYNEQFF; DNA: TGTGCCAGCAGTTACTCCCGTGTGTACAATGAGCAGTTCTTC
V: TRBV5-4; size: NA; D: NA; J: TRBJ2-1; CDR3: CASSRTSSPKDEQFF; DNA: TGTGCCAGCAGCCGAACTAGCAGCCCTAAGGATGAGCAGTTCTTC
V: TRBV2; size: few; D: NA; J: TRBJ1-3; CDR3: CASSDSRVVAGNTIYF; DNA: TGTGCCAGCAGTGATTCGAGGGTTGTGGCTGGAAACACCATATATTTT
V: TRBV4-1; size: NA; D: NA; J: TRBJ2-4; CDR3: CASSQVRGGNIQYF; DNA: TGCGCCAGCAGCCAAGTGAGGGGCGGAAACATTCAGTACTTC
V: TRBV13; size: NA; D: NA; J: TRBJ2-5; CDR3: CASSLWEQETQYF; DNA: TGTGCCAGCAGCTTATGGGAGCAAGAGACCCAGTACTTC
V: TRBV7-2; size: NA; D: NA; J: TRBJ2-7; CDR3: CASSLVDYEQYF; DNA: TGTGCCAGCAGCTTAGTAGACTACGAGCAGTACTTC
V: TRBV6-6; size: once; D: NA; J: TRBJ2-2; CDR3: CASSSPGTNTGELFF; DNA: TGTGCCAGCAGTTCCCCGGGGACAAACACCGGGGAGCTGTTTTTT
V: TRBV14; size: few; D: NA; J: TRBJ2-3; CDR3: CASSKDTASTSTDTQYF; DNA: TGTGCCAGCAGCAAAGACACAGCGAGTACTAGCACAGATACGCAGTATTTT
V: TRBV28; size: NA; D: NA; J: TRBJ2-7; CDR3: CASSSTVGEPTYEQYF; DNA: TGTGCCAGCAGCTCGACAGTGGGGGAACCAACCTACGAGCAGTACTTC
V: TRBV6-6; size: NA; D: NA; J: TRBJ1-2; CDR3: CASSRTSDRRYGYTF; DNA: TGTGCCAGCAGTCGAACCTCGGACAGACGGTATGGCTACACCTTC
V: TRBV27; size: NA; D: NA; J: TRBJ2-5; CDR3: CASSLLAPERRETQYF; DNA: TGTGCCAGCAGTTTGTTGGCCCCGGAGCGACGGGAGACCCAGTACTTC
V: TRBV10-2; size: NA; D: TRBD1; J: TRBJ2-7; CDR3: CASMTDRGLVAYF; DNA: TGCGCCAGCATGACGGACAGGGGATTGGTGGCGTACTTC
V: TRBV2; size: NA; D: TRBD2; J: TRBJ2-7; CDR3: CASRRRGGTSGSGQYF; DNA: TGTGCCAGCAGGCGGAGAGGAGGGACTAGCGGGAGCGGGCAGTACTTC
V: TRBV11-3; size: NA; D: TRBD2; J: TRBJ2-1; CDR3: CASSLGGTYNEQFF; DNA: TGTGCCAGCAGCTTGGGAGGGACCTACAATGAGCAGTTCTTC
V: TRBV11-2; size: NA; D: TRBD1; J: TRBJ1-4; CDR3: CASSPKPTGEGEKLFF; DNA: TGTGCCAGCAGCCCCAAGCCGACAGGGGAAGGCGAAAAACTGTTTTTT
V: TRBV28; size: NA; D: NA; J: TRBJ2-5; CDR3: CASSNSRTDFRETQYF; DNA: TGTGCCAGCAGTAATAGCCGGACAGACTTTCGGGAGACCCAGTACTTC
V: TRBV2; size: NA; D: NA; J: TRBJ2-7; CDR3: CASSDAVASYEQYF; DNA: TGTGCCAGCAGTGATGCCGTGGCCTCCTACGAGCAGTACTTC
V: TRBV30; size: NA; D: TRBD1; J: TRBJ2-7; CDR3: CAWSLWTGTASYEQYF; DNA: TGTGCCTGGAGTCTATGGACTGGGACAGCCTCCTACGAGCAGTACTTC
V: TRBV9; size: NA; D: TRBD1; J: TRBJ2-1; CDR3: CASSVGQGKLYNEQFF; DNA: TGTGCCAGCAGCGTAGGACAGGGGAAGCTCTACAATGAGCAGTTCTTC
V: TRBV11-2; size: NA; D: NA; J: TRBJ2-3; CDR3: CASSGGVSADTQYF; DNA: TGTGCCAGCAGCGGCGGAGTTAGCGCAGATACGCAGTATTTT
V: TRBV4-3; size: NA; D: TRBD1; J: TRBJ2-7; CDR3: CASSQTGGYEQYF; DNA: TGCGCCAGCAGCCAAACAGGGGGCTACGAGCAGTACTTC
V: TRBV2; size: few; D: NA; J: TRBJ2-5; CDR3: CASSDFEGVGETQYF; DNA: TGTGCCAGCAGTGATTTTGAGGGGGTAGGGGAGACCCAGTACTTC
V: TRBV7-2; size: NA; D: NA; J: TRBJ2-7; CDR3: CASSFLSQDYEQYF; DNA: TGTGCCAGCAGCTTTCTCTCACAGGATTACGAGCAGTACTTC
V: TRBV7-9; size: NA; D: NA; J: TRBJ1-2; CDR3: CASSLGSETHNYGYTF; DNA: TGTGCCAGCAGCTTGGGCTCAGAGACCCATAACTATGGCTACACCTTC
V: TRBV28; size: NA; D: NA; J: TRBJ2-6; CDR3: CASSPRGTFHSGANVLTF; DNA: TGTGCCAGCAGTCCAAGGGGGACGTTCCACTCTGGGGCCAACGTCCTGACTTTC
V: TRBV7-9; size: few; D: NA; J: TRBJ2-1; CDR3: CASSPQLESYNEQFF; DNA: TGTGCCAGCAGCCCACAACTTGAATCCTACAATGAGCAGTTCTTC
V: TRBV5-6; size: NA; D: TRBD1; J: TRBJ2-7; CDR3: CASSAGTGEQYF; DNA: TGTGCCAGCAGCGCCGGGACAGGCGAGCAGTACTTC
V: TRBV11-2; size: NA; D: NA; J: TRBJ2-2; CDR3: CASSWINTGELFF; DNA: TGTGCCAGCAGCTGGATAAACACCGGGGAGCTGTTTTTT
V: TRBV7-3; size: NA; D: NA; J: TRBJ2-1; CDR3: CASSLARNDNEQFF; DNA: TGTGCCAGCAGTCTAGCCAGGAATGACAATGAGCAGTTCTTC
V: TRBV28; size: few; D: NA; J: TRBJ2-1; CDR3: CASISSHEQFF; DNA: TGTGCCAGCATATCGAGCCATGAGCAGTTCTTC
V: TRBV11-3; size: NA; D: NA; J: TRBJ2-1; CDR3: CASRLPGLAYNEQFF; DNA: TGTGCCAGCAGATTACCGGGACTTGCCTACAATGAGCAGTTCTTC
V: TRBV9; size: NA; D: TRBD2; J: TRBJ2-3; CDR3: CASSSSGRAPDTQYF; DNA: TGTGCCAGCAGCTCTAGCGGGAGGGCCCCCGATACGCAGTATTTT
V: TRBV10-3; size: NA; D: TRBD1; J: TRBJ2-7; CDR3: CAISGGGRGPHEQYF; DNA: TGTGCCATCAGTGGCGGAGGCAGGGGGCCACACGAGCAGTACTTC
V: TRBV7-9; size: few; D: NA; J: TRBJ2-2; CDR3: CASRAGTAPTGELFF; DNA: TGTGCCAGCAGGGCCGGGACTGCCCCAACCGGGGAGCTGTTTTTT
V: TRBV28; size: NA; D: NA; J: TRBJ1-5; CDR3: CASTLPAGHPSGPQHF; DNA: TGTGCCAGCACCCTACCGGCAGGACACCCTTCAGGGCCCCAGCATTTT
V: TRBV7-8; size: once; D: NA; J: TRBJ1-2; CDR3: CASSLYADGYTF; DNA: TGTGCCAGCAGCTTATACGCAGATGGCTACACCTTC
V: TRBV5-5; size: NA; D: NA; J: TRBJ1-4; CDR3: CASSLQGGEKLFF; DNA: TGTGCCAGCAGCTTGCAGGGAGGCGAAAAACTGTTTTTT
V: TRBV30; size: NA; D: NA; J: TRBJ2-7; CDR3: CAWSPFVSEGEQYF; DNA: TGTGCCTGGAGCCCTTTTGTTTCCGAGGGGGAGCAGTACTTC
V: TRBV6-1; size: few; D: TRBD1; J: TRBJ1-2; CDR3: CASKVTGDNYGYTF; DNA: TGTGCCAGCAAGGTGACAGGGGATAACTATGGCTACACCTTC
V: TRBV28; size: NA; D: NA; J: TRBJ2-1; CDR3: CASSPRQRTPYNEQFF; DNA: TGTGCCAGCAGTCCCCGGCAAAGGACCCCCTACAATGAGCAGTTCTTC